These 18 T cell receptor beta chains share one sample of origin, sequenced in a study of blood T cell repertoires in COVID-19. Data came from immunoSEQ multiplex PCR; TCRdb stores just in-frame clones and leaves some out. The table records 110,000 or so clones, 84% of them present only once. Source material: peripheral blood. These receptors all come from a woman aged 50 to 60 with acute or convalescent COVID-19.

This sequence joins TRBV28 and TRBJ1-5; 7 bases fit TRBD1. The CDR3 runs 15 residues. The ends lost 6 bases at V and 6 bases at J; junction bases unmatched: 11. Germline values: CDR1 MDHEN, CDR2 SYDVKM. In nucleotides, the CDR3 is TGTGCCAGCAGCCGACCGAAGGGGGCCGGTCAGCCCCAGCATTTT. It is translated as CASSRPKGAGQPQHF.

The CDR3 region has the DNA TGTGCCAGCAGCACTTCATCCCTCGGGAGGGAGCTGTTTTTT. It codes for CASSTSSLGRELFF. V usage is TRBV9 and J usage is TRBJ2-2, with a possible D match to TRBD2 (5 bases). Germline-derived CDR1 and CDR2 are SGDLS and YYNGEE. The CDR3 sequence is 14 residues long. Trimming removed 4 bases from V and 9 bases from J, with 16 bases in between.

The rearrangement links TRBV18 to TRBJ2-7; 7 bases align to TRBD2. Germline lookup yields CDR1 KGHSH and CDR2 LQKENI. The junction had 5 bases not matched to a gene; V was cut back by 3 bases and J by 0 bases. The CDR3 sequence is 15 residues long. The CDR3 coding sequence is TGTGCCAGCTCACCGGGGCTAGCGGACTCCTACGAGCAGTACTTC. This sequence encodes CASSPGLADSYEQYF. Drawing the rest from reference TRBV18 and TRBJ2-7, the complete variable domain is NAGVMQNPRHLVRRRGQEARLRCSPMKGHSHVYWYRQLPEEGLKFMVYLQKENIIDESGMPKERFSAEFPKEGPSILRIQQVVRGDSAAYFCASSPGLADSYEQYFGPGTRLTVT.

CDR3 nucleotides: TGTGCCAGCAGTGGGTCCCCCGGTGGGGGGACTAGCGGGGGTAATGAGCAGTTCTTC. Its translation: CASSGSPGGGTSGGNEQFF. The rearrangement links TRBV6-1 to TRBJ2-1; TRBD2 matches at 14 bases. CDR1 and CDR2 from the germline V gene are MNHNS and SASEGT. The CDR3 runs 19 residues. V shed 4 bases and J 7 bases; nucleotides not matched to a gene: 15.

The chain employs TRBV28 and TRBJ1-1; tentative D call: TRBD1 (5 bases). There are 15 residues in the CDR3. Trimming shortened V by 5 bases and J by 0 bases, and 13 bases separated the two germline ends. Germline V gene data show CDR1 as MDHEN and CDR2 as SYDVKM. CDR3 loop: CASSPLGGVNTEAFF. In DNA, the CDR3 is TGTGCCAGCAGTCCGCTTGGGGGGGTGAACACTGAAGCTTTCTTT.

J is TRBJ2-7 and V is TRBV10-1; D is undetermined. The V end was cut by 3 bases, the J end by 4 bases, with 4 bases between. The CDR3 is made up of 11 amino acids. Germline assignment: CDR1 WNHNN and CDR2 SYGVQD (reference sequence). The CDR3 region has the DNA TGCGCCAGCAGTGATCGGTACGAGCAGTACTTC. This encodes CASSDRYEQYF.

CDR3 loop: CAIKRDRLLNTEAFF. In DNA, the CDR3 is TGTGCCATCAAGAGGGACAGGCTTTTGAACACTGAAGCTTTCTTT. The chain combines TRBV6-5 with TRBJ1-1, with 8 bases that match TRBD1. CDR3 length: 15 amino acids. The trim removed 10 bases at V and 0 bases at J, leaving 10 bases unmatched. Germline V gene data show CDR1 as MNHEY and CDR2 as SVGAGI.

The V and J genes are TRBV5-1 and TRBJ1-2; D gene uncertain. Trimming shortened V by 0 bases and J by 4 bases, and 13 bases separated the two germline ends. This CDR3 contains 15 residues. Germline values: CDR1 SGHRS, CDR2 YFSETQ. This CDR3 is CASSLATGGGYGYTF. The CDR3 bases are TGCGCCAGCAGCTTGGCTACGGGAGGCGGCTATGGCTACACCTTC. Combining the CDR3 with reference TRBV5-1 and TRBJ1-2 gives the whole variable domain KAGVTQTPRYLIKTRGQQVTLSCSPISGHRSVSWYQQTPGQGLQFLFEYFSETQRNKGNFPGRFSGRQFSNSRSEMNVSTLELGDSALYLCASSLATGGGYGYTFGSGTRLTVV.

This chain links TRBV4-1 with TRBJ1-1; 10 bases fit TRBD1. Germline CDR1 is MGHRA and CDR2 is YSYEKL. This CDR3 is 13 amino acids long. V was pared by 3 bases and J by 5 bases, with 0 bases of the junction left unmatched. DNA for the CDR3: TGCGCCAGCAGCCAGGACAGGGGGACTGAAGCTTTCTTT. Its translation is CASSQDRGTEAFF.

This clone was seen a single time. CDR3 region: CASGKDTEAFF. CDR3 coding DNA: TGTGCCAGCGGGAAGGACACTGAAGCTTTCTTT. V is TRBV10-3 and J is TRBJ1-1; D gene unclear. Germline values: CDR1 ENHRY, CDR2 SYGVKD. The CDR3 runs to 11 residues. Trimming left V 10 bases short and J 3 bases short, with 9 bases between.

This sequence joins TRBV19 and TRBJ1-2; 9 bases line up with TRBD1. This CDR3 is 14 amino acids long. Unmatched junction bases numbered 4, after V lost 6 bases and J lost 2 bases. Germline CDR1 is LNHDA and CDR2 is SQIVND (reference sequence). CDR3 nucleotides: TGTGCCAGTAGCCAGGGGACAGGGAACTATGGCTACACCTTC. As protein: CASSQGTGNYGYTF.

The chain uses TRBV19 and TRBJ1-4, with TRBD1 matching 10 bases. Germline loops: CDR1 LNHDA, CDR2 SQIVND (reference sequence). The CDR3 sequence is 15 residues long. Unmatched junction bases numbered 6, after V lost 4 bases and J lost 7 bases. The CDR3 reads CASSTRTGGSEKLFF. The DNA of the CDR3 is TGTGCCAGTAGTACTAGGACAGGGGGAAGTGAAAAACTGTTTTTT.

The chain carries TRBV6-1 and TRBJ2-5; D is unclear. Germline CDR1 and CDR2: MNHNS and SASEGT. Trimming took 3 bases from V and 3 from J, leaving 8 bases between them. CDR3 size: 13 residues. CDR3 protein: CASSEVSEETQYF. CDR3 DNA sequence: TGTGCCAGCAGTGAGGTCTCGGAAGAGACCCAGTACTTC.

V and J are TRBV7-2 and TRBJ1-1, with 8 bases matching TRBD1. Germline assignment: CDR1 SGHTA and CDR2 FQGNSA. The CDR3 loop spans 15 amino acids. V was pared by 2 bases and J by 3 bases, with 5 bases of the junction left unmatched. The CDR3 DNA is TGTGCCAGCAGCTTACGGACAGGGAGGTACACTGAAGCTTTCTTT. Protein sequence: CASSLRTGRYTEAFF.

The rearrangement links TRBV27 to TRBJ1-4; D remains ambiguous. The germline CDR1 and CDR2 sequences are MNHEY and SMNVEV (reference sequence). The CDR3 length is 13 residues. Trimming shortened V by 2 bases and J by 3 bases, and 4 bases separated the two germline ends. The chain's CDR3 is CASSLQANEKLFF. In DNA, the CDR3 is TGTGCCAGCAGTTTACAGGCTAATGAAAAACTGTTTTTT.

The chain employs TRBV19 and TRBJ1-2; 7 bases are a match to TRBD1. Looked up from germline, CDR1 is LNHDA and CDR2 is SQIVND (reference sequence). V lost 6 bases to trimming and J lost 3 bases; unmatched junction nucleotides: 7. The CDR3 has 14 amino acids. The CDR3 here is CASSPNRGDYGYTF. The CDR3 DNA sequence: TGTGCCAGTAGCCCCAACAGGGGAGACTATGGCTACACCTTC. Complete variable domain (other parts from reference TRBV19 and TRBJ1-2): DGGITQSPKYLFRKEGQNVTLSCEQNLNHDAMYWYRQDPGQGLRLIYYSQIVNDFQKGDIAEGYSVSREKKESFPLTVTSAQKNPTAFYLCASSPNRGDYGYTFGSGTRLTVV.

The chain couples TRBV5-6 to TRBJ1-2; a weak D match, TRBD1 (5 bases). Germline CDR1 and CDR2: SGHDT and YYEEEE. The length of the CDR3 is 17 residues. V dropped 0 bases and J dropped 5 bases, with 20 bases sitting between them. The CDR3 reads CASSLDPSGGGAYGYTF. CDR3 coding DNA: TGTGCCAGCAGCTTGGACCCAAGCGGGGGAGGGGCGTATGGCTACACCTTC.

This clone turned up a few times. This sequence joins TRBV6-1 and TRBJ1-5; D not certain. Trimming removed 2 bases from V and 5 bases from J, with 4 bases in between. The CDR3 totals 12 residues. Germline V gene data show CDR1 as MNHNS and CDR2 as SASEGT. CDR3 protein: CASSETDQPQHF. The CDR3 region has the DNA TGTGCCAGCAGTGAAACTGATCAGCCCCAGCATTTT.